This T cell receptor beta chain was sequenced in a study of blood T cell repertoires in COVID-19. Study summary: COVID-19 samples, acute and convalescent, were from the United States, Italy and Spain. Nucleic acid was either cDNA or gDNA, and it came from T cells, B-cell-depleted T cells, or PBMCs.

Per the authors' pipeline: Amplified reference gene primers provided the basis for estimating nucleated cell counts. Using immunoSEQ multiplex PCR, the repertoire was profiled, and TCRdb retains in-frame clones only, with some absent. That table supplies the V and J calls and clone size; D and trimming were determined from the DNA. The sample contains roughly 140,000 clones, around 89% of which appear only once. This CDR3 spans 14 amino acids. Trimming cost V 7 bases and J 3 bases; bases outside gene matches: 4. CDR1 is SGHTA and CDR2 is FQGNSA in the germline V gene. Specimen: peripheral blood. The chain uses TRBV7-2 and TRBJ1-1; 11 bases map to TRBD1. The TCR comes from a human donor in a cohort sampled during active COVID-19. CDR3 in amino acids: CASTGQGADTEAFF. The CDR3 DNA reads TGTGCCAGCACCGGACAGGGGGCGGACACTGAAGCTTTCTTT.